The 12 T cell receptor beta chains in this list originate from one sample, sequenced in a study of cytomegalovirus exposure and HLA in healthy donors. PCR involved 60 Vbeta and 13 Jbeta primers. Using immunoSEQ multiplex PCR, the repertoire was profiled, and TCRdb retains in-frame clones only, with some absent. Of 160,000 or so clones listed, 70% to 85% were seen once; the top ten hold about 0.72%. The sequenced material came from PBMCs. The receptors originated from a middle-aged woman in good health and CMV-seronegative.

The gene calls are TRBV18 and TRBJ2-5, with a weak D call TRBD2 (5 bases). V was cut by 3 bases and J by 0 bases, with 14 bases left in between. The CDR3 contains 16 residues. Germline CDR1 reads KGHSH; CDR2 reads LQKENI. The chain's CDR3 is CASSPGVGAYQETQYF. The DNA of the CDR3 is TGTGCCAGCTCACCCGGGGTCGGCGCCTACCAAGAGACCCAGTACTTC.

The J gene is TRBJ1-1, the V gene TRBV7-2; no clear D. The length of the CDR3 is 14 residues. Germline V gene sequence: CDR1 SGHTA, CDR2 FQGNSA. Trimming pared 2 bases from V and 0 bases from J, leaving 7 bases between. CDR3 sequence reads: CASSLNRLNTEAFF. The CDR3 bases are TGTGCCAGCAGCTTAAACAGACTGAACACTGAAGCTTTCTTT.

This clone was recorded a few times. The chain is built from TRBV5-1 and TRBJ2-7, with D perhaps TRBD1 (5 bases). The germline V gene has CDR1 SGHRS and CDR2 YFSETQ. The CDR3 is 15 amino acids. Trimming shortened V by 0 bases and J by 6 bases, and 16 bases separated the two germline ends. The CDR3 protein is CASSLGAGLRVEQYF. The CDR3 coding sequence is TGCGCCAGCAGCTTGGGAGCAGGGCTGAGAGTCGAGCAGTACTTC.

J is TRBJ1-3 and V is TRBV4-3; 9 bases map to TRBD1. The CDR3 runs to 16 residues. The germline gives CDR1 LGHNA, CDR2 YSLEER. Germline trimming cut 2 bases from V and 4 bases from J; bases unmatched to any gene: 6. The CDR3 region has the DNA TGCGCCAGCAGCCAAACAACAGGGGGCGTAGGAAACACCATATATTTT. Its translation is CASSQTTGGVGNTIYF.

The chain recombines TRBV5-1 with TRBJ2-3; D might be TRBD2 (5 bases). This CDR3 comprises 14 residues. In germline, CDR1 is SGHRS, CDR2 YFSETQ. Trimming stripped 4 bases from V and 0 bases from J, with 9 bases between. The CDR3 nucleotides are TGCGCCAGCAGCCGGACTGCTAGCACAGATACGCAGTATTTT. It encodes CASSRTASTDTQYF.

This clone was seen a handful of times. V and J are TRBV4-3 and TRBJ2-3, with 9 positions matching TRBD1. CDR3 size: 14 residues. CDR1 is LGHNA, CDR2 YSLEER, per germline. With 4 bases clipped from V and 5 bases from J, the junction kept 4 bases outside the gene matches. CDR3 DNA sequence: TGCGCCAGCAGCCCGGGACAGGGAGAAGATACGCAGTATTTT. Translated: CASSPGQGEDTQYF.

V usage is TRBV9 and J usage is TRBJ2-3; the D is unclear. Germline V gives CDR1 SGDLS, CDR2 YYNGEE. The CDR3 length is 16 residues. Trimming stripped 4 bases from V and 2 bases from J, with 17 bases between. CDR3 DNA: TGTGCCAGCAGCTCCCTCGTGCAGCGAGACACAGATACGCAGTATTTT. Translating it yields CASSSLVQRDTDTQYF.

This clone came up once. The chain joins TRBV9 to TRBJ2-7, with TRBD2 as a possible D gene (5 bases). Trimming stripped 0 bases from V and 0 bases from J, with 13 bases between. CDR1 is SGDLS and CDR2 is YYNGEE in the germline V gene. The CDR3 contains 16 residues. The CDR3 DNA sequence: TGTGCCAGCAGCGTAGAGGCCGCGGGCCCCTCCTACGAGCAGTACTTC. This sequence encodes CASSVEAAGPSYEQYF.

The gene calls are TRBV11-2 and TRBJ2-1, with 7 positions matching TRBD2. In germline, CDR1 is SGHAT, CDR2 FQNNGV. The CDR3 is made up of 15 amino acids. Trimming took 7 bases from V and 4 from J; bases not matched to a gene: 10. The chain's CDR3 is CASTVTGTIYNEQFF. CDR3 sequence (DNA): TGTGCCAGCACCGTGACCGGGACTATATACAATGAGCAGTTCTTC.

This chain links TRBV2 with TRBJ2-5; D might be TRBD2 (5 bases). Germline V gene lookup returns CDR1 SNHLY and CDR2 FYNNEI. CDR3 length equals 14 residues. The V and J ends lost 8 bases and 3 bases respectively, with 16 bases between them. In DNA, the CDR3 is TGTGCCAGCCCTTCGGGGAGTACGAAAGAGACCCAGTACTTC. This codes for CASPSGSTKETQYF.

The chain combines TRBV18 with TRBJ1-1; no clear D. Trimming removed 1 base from V and 1 base from J, with 4 bases in between. CDR1 and CDR2 from the germline V gene are KGHSH and LQKENI. The CDR3 is made up of 13 amino acids. The CDR3 DNA follows: TGTGCCAGCTCACCACTCTCGAACACTGAAGCTTTCTTT. As protein: CASSPLSNTEAFF.

The CDR3: CASSRAGAEANEKLFF. The CDR3 DNA is TGTGCCAGCAGCCGAGCGGGAGCTGAGGCTAATGAAAAACTGTTTTTT. This chain connects TRBV4-2 to TRBJ1-4, with D hard to call. The germline V gene has CDR1 LGHNA and CDR2 YNFKEQ. The CDR3 is 16 amino acids. Trimming cost V 4 bases and J 3 bases, with 15 bases left between them.